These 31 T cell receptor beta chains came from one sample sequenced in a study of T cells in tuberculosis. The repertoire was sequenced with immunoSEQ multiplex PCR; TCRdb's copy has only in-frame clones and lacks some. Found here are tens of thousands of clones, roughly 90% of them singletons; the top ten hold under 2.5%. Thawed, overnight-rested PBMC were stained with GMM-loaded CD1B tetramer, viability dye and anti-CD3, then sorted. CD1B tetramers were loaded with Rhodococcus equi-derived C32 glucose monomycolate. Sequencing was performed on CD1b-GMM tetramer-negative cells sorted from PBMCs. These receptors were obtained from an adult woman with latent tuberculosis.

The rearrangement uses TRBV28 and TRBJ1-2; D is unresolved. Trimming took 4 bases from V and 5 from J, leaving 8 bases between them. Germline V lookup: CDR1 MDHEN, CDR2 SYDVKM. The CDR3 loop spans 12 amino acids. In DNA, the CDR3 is TGTGCCAGCAGTTCCCGGGTGTATGGCTACACCTTC. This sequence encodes CASSSRVYGYTF.

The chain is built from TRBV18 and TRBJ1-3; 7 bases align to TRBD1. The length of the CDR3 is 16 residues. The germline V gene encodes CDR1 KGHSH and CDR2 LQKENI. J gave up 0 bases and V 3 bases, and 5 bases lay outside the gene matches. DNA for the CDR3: TGTGCCAGCTCACCGGCGGCAGGGGGCTCTGGAAACACCATATATTTT. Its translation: CASSPAAGGSGNTIYF. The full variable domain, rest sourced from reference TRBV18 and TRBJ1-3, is NAGVMQNPRHLVRRRGQEARLRCSPMKGHSHVYWYRQLPEEGLKFMVYLQKENIIDESGMPKERFSAEFPKEGPSILRIQQVVRGDSAAYFCASSPAAGGSGNTIYFGEGSWLTVV.

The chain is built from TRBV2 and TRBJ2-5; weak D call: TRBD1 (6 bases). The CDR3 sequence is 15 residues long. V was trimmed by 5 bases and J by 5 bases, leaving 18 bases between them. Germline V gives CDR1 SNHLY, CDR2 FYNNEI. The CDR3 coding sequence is TGTGCCAGCAGTTCTCAAGAGGGGGTCGGGGAGACCCAGTACTTC. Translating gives CASSSQEGVGETQYF.

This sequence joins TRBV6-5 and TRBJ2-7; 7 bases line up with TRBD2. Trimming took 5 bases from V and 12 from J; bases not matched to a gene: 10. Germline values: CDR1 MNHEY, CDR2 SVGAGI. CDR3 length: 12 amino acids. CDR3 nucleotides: TGTGCCAGCAGTCCCGGACTAGTCCAAACGTACGTC. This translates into CASSPGLVQTYV.

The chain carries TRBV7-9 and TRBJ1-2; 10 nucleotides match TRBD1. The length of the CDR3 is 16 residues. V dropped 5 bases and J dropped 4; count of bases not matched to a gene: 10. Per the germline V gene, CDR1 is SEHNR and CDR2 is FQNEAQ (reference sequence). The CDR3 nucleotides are TGTGCCAGCAGCCCTACCGGGACAGGGGCTATCTATGGCTACACCTTC. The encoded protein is CASSPTGTGAIYGYTF.

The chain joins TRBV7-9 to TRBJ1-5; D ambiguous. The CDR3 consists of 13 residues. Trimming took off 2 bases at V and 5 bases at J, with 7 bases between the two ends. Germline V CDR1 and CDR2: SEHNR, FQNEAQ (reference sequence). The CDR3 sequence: CASSLSRDQPQHF. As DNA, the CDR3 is TGTGCCAGCAGCTTATCTCGGGATCAGCCCCAGCATTTT. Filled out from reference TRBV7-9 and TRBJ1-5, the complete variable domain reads DTGVSQNPRHKITKRGQNVTFRCDPISEHNRLYWYRQTLGQGPEFLTYFQNEAQLEKSRLLSDRFSAERPKGSFSTLEIQRTEQGDSAMYLCASSLSRDQPQHFGDGTRLSIL.

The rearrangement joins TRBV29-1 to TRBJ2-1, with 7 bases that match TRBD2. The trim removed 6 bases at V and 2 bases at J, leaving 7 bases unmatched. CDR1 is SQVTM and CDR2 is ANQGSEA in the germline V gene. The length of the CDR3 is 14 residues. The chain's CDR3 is CSVRRGSTYNEQFF. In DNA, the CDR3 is TGCAGCGTCAGGCGGGGGTCGACCTACAATGAGCAGTTCTTC.

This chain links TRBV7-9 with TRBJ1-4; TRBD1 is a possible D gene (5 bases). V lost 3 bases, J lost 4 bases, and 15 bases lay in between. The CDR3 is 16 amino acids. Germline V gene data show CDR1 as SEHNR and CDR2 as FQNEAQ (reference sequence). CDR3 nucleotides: TGTGCCAGCAGCTTTAGGGGAGGCTACCGTAATGAAAAACTGTTTTTT. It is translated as CASSFRGGYRNEKLFF.

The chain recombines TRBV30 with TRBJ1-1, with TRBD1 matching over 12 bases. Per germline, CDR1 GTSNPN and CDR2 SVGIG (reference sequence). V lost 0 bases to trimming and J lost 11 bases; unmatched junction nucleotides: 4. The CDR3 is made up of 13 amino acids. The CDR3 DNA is TGTGCCTGGAGTGTAAGGGACAGGGGGCTTGCTTTCTTT. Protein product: CAWSVRDRGLAFF.

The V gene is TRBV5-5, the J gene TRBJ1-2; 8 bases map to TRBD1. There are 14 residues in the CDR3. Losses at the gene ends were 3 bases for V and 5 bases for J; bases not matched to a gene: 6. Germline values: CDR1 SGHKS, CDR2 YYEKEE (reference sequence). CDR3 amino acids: CASSSGQGLYGYTF. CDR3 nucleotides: TGTGCCAGCAGCTCCGGACAGGGCCTGTATGGCTACACCTTC.

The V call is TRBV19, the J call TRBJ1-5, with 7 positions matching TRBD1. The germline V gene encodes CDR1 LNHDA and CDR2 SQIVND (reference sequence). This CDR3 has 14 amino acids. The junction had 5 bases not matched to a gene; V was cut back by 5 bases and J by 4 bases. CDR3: CASSVTGSNQPQHF. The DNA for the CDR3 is TGTGCCAGTAGTGTGACAGGGTCAAATCAGCCCCAGCATTTT.

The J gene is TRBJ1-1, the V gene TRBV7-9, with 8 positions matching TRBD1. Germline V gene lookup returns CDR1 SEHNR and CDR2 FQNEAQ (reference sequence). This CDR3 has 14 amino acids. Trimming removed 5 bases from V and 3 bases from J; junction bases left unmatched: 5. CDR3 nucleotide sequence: TGTGCCAGCAGCCCGAAGGGACAGGACACTGAAGCTTTCTTT. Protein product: CASSPKGQDTEAFF.

The CDR3 reads CSVEGSGGLDEQFF. The CDR3 region has the DNA TGCAGCGTTGAAGGTAGCGGGGGTTTGGATGAGCAGTTCTTC. The chain uses TRBV29-1 and TRBJ2-1, with 9 bases lining up with TRBD2. In germline, CDR1 is SQVTM, CDR2 ANQGSEA. The CDR3 covers 14 residues. Unmatched junction bases numbered 6, after V lost 1 base and J lost 8 bases.

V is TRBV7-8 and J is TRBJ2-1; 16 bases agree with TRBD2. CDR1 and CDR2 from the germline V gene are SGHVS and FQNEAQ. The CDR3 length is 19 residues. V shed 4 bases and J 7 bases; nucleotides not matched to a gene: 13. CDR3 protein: CASSSPGLAGGPFDNEQFF. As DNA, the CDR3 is TGTGCCAGCAGCTCACCGGGACTAGCGGGGGGGCCCTTTGATAATGAGCAGTTCTTC. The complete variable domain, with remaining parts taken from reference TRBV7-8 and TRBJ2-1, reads GAGVSQSPRYKVAKRGQDVALRCDPISGHVSLFWYQQALGQGPEFLTYFQNEAQLDKSGLPSDRFFAERPEGSVSTLKIQRTQQEDSAVYLCASSSPGLAGGPFDNEQFFGPGTRLTVL.

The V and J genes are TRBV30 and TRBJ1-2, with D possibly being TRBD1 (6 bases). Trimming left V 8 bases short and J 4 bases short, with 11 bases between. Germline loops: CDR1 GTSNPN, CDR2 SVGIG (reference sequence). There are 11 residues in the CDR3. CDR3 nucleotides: TGTGCCGGAGAGACAGGCTATGGCTACACCTTC. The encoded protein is CAGETGYGYTF. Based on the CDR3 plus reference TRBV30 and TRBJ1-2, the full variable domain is SQTIHQWPATLVQPVGSPLSLECTVEGTSNPNLYWYRQAAGRGLQLLFYSVGIGQISSEVPQNLSASRPQDRQFILSSKKLLLSDSGFYLCAGETGYGYTFGSGTRLTVV.

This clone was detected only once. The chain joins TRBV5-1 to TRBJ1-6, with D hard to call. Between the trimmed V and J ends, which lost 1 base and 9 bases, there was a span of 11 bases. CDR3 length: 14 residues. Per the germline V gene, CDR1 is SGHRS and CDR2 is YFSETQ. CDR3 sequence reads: CASSLKAATSPLHF. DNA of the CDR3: TGCGCCAGCAGCTTGAAAGCGGCCACTTCACCCCTCCACTTT.

The chain's CDR3 is CASRMGQGRTEAFF. CDR3 nucleotide sequence: TGTGCCAGCAGGATGGGACAGGGAAGGACTGAAGCTTTCTTT. The chain is built from TRBV6-1 and TRBJ1-1; 9 nucleotides line up with TRBD1. Looked up from germline, CDR1 is MNHNS and CDR2 is SASEGT. CDR3 length: 14 amino acids. The trim removed 6 bases at V and 5 bases at J, leaving 7 bases unmatched.

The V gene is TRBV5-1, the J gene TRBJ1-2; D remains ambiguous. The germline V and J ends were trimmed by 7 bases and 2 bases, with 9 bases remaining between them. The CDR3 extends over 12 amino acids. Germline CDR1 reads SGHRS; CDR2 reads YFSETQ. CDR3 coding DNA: TGCGCCAGCTCTCTGAGGAACTATGGCTACACCTTC. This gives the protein CASSLRNYGYTF.

The CDR3 sequence: CAIRPKGTSTDTQYF. CDR3 nucleotides: TGTGCCATCAGGCCTAAGGGGACTAGCACAGATACGCAGTATTTT. The gene calls are TRBV10-3 and TRBJ2-3; D is possibly TRBD2 (6 bases). The V gene lost 6 bases and the J gene lost 0 bases, with 13 bases spanning the gap. CDR3 size: 15 residues. Germline V gives CDR1 ENHRY, CDR2 SYGVKD.

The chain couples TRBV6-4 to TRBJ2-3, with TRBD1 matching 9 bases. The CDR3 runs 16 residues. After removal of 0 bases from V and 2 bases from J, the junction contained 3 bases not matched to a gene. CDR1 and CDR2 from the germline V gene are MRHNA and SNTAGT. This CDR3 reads CASSDSGTGFTDTQYF. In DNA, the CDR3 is TGTGCCAGCAGTGACTCCGGGACAGGGTTCACAGATACGCAGTATTTT.

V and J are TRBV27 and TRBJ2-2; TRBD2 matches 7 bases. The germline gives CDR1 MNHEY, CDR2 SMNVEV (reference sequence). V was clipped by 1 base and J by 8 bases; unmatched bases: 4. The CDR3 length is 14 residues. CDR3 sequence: CASSLWEGTGELFF. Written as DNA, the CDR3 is TGTGCCAGCAGTTTATGGGAGGGGACGGGGGAGCTGTTTTTT.

The CDR3 sequence is CASSGEQGRAYGYTF. The CDR3 coding sequence is TGTGCCAGCAGCGGGGAACAGGGACGCGCCTATGGCTACACCTTC. This chain connects TRBV5-6 to TRBJ1-2; possibly TRBD1 for D (6 bases). CDR1 and CDR2 (germline): SGHDT, YYEEEE. CDR3 length: 15 residues. The germline V and J ends were trimmed by 4 bases and 4 bases, with 17 bases remaining between them.

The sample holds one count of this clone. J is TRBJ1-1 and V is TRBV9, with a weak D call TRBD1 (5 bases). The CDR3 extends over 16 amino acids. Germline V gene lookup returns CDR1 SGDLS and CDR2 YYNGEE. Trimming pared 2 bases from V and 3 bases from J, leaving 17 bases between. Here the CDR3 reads CASSVGAVQGYTEAFF. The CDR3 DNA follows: TGTGCCAGCAGCGTCGGTGCCGTCCAGGGTTACACTGAAGCTTTCTTT. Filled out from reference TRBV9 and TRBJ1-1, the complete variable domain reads DSGVTQTPKHLITATGQRVTLRCSPRSGDLSVYWYQQSLDQGLQFLIQYYNGEERAKGNILERFSAQQFPDLHSELNLSSLELGDSALYFCASSVGAVQGYTEAFFGQGTRLTVV.

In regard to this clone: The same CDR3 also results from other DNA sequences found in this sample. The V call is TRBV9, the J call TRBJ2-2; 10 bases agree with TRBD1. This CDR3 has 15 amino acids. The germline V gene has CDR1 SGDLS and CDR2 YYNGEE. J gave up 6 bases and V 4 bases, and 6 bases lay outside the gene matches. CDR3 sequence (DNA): TGTGCCAGCAGCCCACGACAGGGGGCGGCCGGGGAGCTGTTTTTT. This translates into CASSPRQGAAGELFF. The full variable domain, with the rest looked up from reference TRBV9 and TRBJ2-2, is DSGVTQTPKHLITATGQRVTLRCSPRSGDLSVYWYQQSLDQGLQFLIQYYNGEERAKGNILERFSAQQFPDLHSELNLSSLELGDSALYFCASSPRQGAAGELFFGEGSRLTVL.

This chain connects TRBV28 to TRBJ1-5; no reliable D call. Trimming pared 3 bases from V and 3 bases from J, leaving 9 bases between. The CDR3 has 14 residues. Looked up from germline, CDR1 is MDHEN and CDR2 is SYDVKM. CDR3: CASSLVEPNQPQHF. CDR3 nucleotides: TGTGCCAGCAGTTTGGTAGAGCCCAATCAGCCCCAGCATTTT.

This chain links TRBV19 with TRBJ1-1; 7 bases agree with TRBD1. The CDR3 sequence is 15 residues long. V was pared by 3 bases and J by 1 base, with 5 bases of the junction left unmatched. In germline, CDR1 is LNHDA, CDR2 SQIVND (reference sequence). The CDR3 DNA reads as TGTGCCAGTAGTATGGACAGGCCCGGGAACACTGAAGCTTTCTTT. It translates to CASSMDRPGNTEAFF.

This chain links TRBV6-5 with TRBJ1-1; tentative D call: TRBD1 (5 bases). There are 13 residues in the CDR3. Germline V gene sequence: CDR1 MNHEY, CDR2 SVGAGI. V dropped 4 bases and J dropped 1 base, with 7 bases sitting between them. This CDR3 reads CASSFTGNTEAFF. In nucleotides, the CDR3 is TGTGCCAGCAGTTTTACAGGGAACACTGAAGCTTTCTTT.

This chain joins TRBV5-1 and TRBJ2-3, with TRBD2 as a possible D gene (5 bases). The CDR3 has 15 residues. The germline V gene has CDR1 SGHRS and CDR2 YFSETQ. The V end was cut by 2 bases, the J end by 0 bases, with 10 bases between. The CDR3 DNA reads TGCGCCAGCAGCTTTGGGCGGGCTAGCACAGATACGCAGTATTTT. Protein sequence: CASSFGRASTDTQYF.

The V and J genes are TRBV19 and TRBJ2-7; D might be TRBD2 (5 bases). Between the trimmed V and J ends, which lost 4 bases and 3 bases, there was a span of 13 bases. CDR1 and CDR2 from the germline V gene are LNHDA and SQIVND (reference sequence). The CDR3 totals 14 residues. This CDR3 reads CASSTPKRSYEQYV. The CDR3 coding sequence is TGTGCCAGTAGTACCCCTAAGCGGAGCTACGAGCAGTACGTC.

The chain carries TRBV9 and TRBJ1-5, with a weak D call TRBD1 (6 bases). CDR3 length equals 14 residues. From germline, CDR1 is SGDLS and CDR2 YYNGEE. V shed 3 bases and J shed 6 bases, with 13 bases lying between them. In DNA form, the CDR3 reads TGTGCCAGCAGCGCACAGGGTGCGGGTCAGCCCCAGCATTTT. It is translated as CASSAQGAGQPQHF.

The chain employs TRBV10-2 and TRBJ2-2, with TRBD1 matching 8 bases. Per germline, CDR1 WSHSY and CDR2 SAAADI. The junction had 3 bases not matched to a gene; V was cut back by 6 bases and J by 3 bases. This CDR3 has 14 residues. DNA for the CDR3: TGCGCCAGCAGACAGGGGGGTGACACCGGGGAGCTGTTTTTT. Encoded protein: CASRQGGDTGELFF.